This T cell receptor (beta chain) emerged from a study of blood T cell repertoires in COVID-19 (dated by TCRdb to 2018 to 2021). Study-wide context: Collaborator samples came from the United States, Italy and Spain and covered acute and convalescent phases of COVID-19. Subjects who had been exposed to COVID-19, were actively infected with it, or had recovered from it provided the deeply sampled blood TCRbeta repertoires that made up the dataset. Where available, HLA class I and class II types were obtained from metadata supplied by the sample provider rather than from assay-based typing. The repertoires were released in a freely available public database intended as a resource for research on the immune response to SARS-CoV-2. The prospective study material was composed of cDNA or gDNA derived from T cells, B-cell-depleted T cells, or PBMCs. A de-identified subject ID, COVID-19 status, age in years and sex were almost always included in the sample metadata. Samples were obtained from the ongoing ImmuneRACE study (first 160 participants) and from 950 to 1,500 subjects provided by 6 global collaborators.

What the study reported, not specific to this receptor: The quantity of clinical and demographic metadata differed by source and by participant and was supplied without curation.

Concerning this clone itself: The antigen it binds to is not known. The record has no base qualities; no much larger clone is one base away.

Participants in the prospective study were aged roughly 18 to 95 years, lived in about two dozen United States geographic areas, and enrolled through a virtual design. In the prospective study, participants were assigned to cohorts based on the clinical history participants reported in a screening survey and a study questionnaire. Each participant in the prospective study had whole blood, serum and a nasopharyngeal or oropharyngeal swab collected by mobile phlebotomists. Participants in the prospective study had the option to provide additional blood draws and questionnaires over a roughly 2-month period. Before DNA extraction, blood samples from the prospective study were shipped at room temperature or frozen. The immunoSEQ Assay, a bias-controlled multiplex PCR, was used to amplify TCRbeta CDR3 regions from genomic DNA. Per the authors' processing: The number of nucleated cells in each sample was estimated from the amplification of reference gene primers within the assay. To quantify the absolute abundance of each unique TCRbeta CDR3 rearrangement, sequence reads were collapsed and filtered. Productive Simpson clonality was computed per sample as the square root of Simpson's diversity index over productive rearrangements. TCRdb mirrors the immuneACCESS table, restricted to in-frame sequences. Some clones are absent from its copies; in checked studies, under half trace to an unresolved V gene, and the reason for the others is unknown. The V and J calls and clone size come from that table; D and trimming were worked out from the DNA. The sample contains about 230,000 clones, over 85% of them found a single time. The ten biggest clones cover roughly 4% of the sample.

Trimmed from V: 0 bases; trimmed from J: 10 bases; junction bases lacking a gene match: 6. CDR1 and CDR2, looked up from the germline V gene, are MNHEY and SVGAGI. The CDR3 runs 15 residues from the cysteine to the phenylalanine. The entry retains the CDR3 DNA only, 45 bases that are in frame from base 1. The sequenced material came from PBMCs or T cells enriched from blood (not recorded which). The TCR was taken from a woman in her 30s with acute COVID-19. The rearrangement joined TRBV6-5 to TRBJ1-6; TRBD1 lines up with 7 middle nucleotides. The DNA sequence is TGTGCCAGCAGTTACTCGACTGAGGACAGGTCACCCCTCCACTTT. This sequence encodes CASSYSTEDRSPLHF.